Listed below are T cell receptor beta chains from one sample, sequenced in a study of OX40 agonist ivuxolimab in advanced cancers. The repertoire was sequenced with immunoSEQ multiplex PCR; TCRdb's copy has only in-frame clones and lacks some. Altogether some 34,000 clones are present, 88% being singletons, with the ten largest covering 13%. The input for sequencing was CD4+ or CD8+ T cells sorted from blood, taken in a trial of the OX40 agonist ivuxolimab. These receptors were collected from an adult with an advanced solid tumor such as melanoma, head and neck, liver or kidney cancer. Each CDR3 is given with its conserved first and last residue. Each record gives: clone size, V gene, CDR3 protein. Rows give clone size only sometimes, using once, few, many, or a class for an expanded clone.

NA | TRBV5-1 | CASSPGVSTYEQYF
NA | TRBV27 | CASSLGQGAGELFF
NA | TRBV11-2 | CASSLGWSGRPNEQFF
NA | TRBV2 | CASIPRGYNSPLHF
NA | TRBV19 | CASTNFVGQKETQYF
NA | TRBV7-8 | CASSLEGLVLYNEQFF
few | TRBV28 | CASKGRGNYGYTF
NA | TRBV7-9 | CASSSGPGGYTF
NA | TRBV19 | CASSISAGSYNEQFF
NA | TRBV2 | CASSEKRRAEAFF
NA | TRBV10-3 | CAISDGLVGTDTQYF
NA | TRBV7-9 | CASSPPVGQGNGYTF
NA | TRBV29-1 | CSVEGSGANTGELFF
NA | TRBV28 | CASSPPTVSGNTIYF
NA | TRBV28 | CASSLFGSYGYTF
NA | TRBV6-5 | CASSYPTGNEQYF
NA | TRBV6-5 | CASTPSAYNEQFF
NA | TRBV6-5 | CASSYYSGTSGNTIYF
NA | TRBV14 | CASSQAWAEQYF
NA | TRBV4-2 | CASSQDVLSGAYEQYF